This T cell receptor (beta chain) stems from a study of blood T cell repertoires in COVID-19. Libraries were prepared by immunoSEQ multiplex PCR; TCRdb keeps only in-frame clonotypes and omits some of them. The sample includes around 120,000 clones, 88% seen only once; the top ten take approximately 0.81%. The V segment lost 4 bases and the J segment 7 bases; nucleotides outside the gene matches: 11. Germline CDR1 MGHDK, CDR2 SYGVNS. The CDR3 runs to 16 residues. The TCR originated in a woman aged 45-59 years with active or convalescent COVID-19. The chain links TRBV25-1 to TRBJ2-1; 9 bases agree with TRBD1. Material: peripheral blood. The CDR3 loop is CASSAGPGQGGNEQFF. CDR3 DNA: TGTGCCAGCAGTGCGGGGCCGGGACAGGGAGGAAATGAGCAGTTCTTC.